A selection of T cell receptor beta chains follows, all from one sample in a study of T cell repertoires in cytomegalovirus infection. TCRdb processed the reads anew with MiXCR; each CDR3 protein has one entry. The sample records 290,000 or so distinct CDR3 sequences, roughly a quarter being singletons. The sequencing input was PBMCs. The source of these receptors is a human donor in good health (CMV status not recorded). Some clones in this sample may be carry-over from other donors' samples. The CDR3 runs from the conserved cysteine through the conserved F or W. A D gene is named only where the DNA matches it firmly. Clone size is stated in some rows and not others, as once, few, many or a class when expanded.

size	V	J	D	DNA	CDR3
many	TRBV4-3	TRBJ2-7	TRBD1	TGCGCCAGCAGCCTCACTCGGGACAGCTACGAGCAGTACTTC	CASSLTRDSYEQYF
many	TRBV11-3	TRBJ2-1	TRBD1	TGTGCCAGCAGCTCGACAGGGGATGAGCAGTTCTTC	CASSSTGDEQFF
.	TRBV19	TRBJ2-7	TRBD2	TGTGCCGGTAGTATAGCAAGGGCTAGCGGAACCTACGAGCAGTACTTC	CAGSIARASGTYEQYF
many	TRBV7-2	TRBJ2-3	.	TGTGCCAGCAGCAGACCGGGAGCAGATACGCAGTATTTT	CASSRPGADTQYF
many	TRBV7-6	TRBJ2-7	TRBD2	TGTGCCAGCAGCTTAGGGCTAGCGGGGGCCGCCTACGAGCAGTACTTC	CASSLGLAGAAYEQYF
.	TRBV5-5	TRBJ1-6	.	TGTGCCAGCAGCTTCGGTATCCGGGATGTACCCCTCCACTTT	CASSFGIRDVPLHF
.	TRBV7-6	TRBJ1-3	.	TGTGCCAGCAACAACGGAAACACCATATATTTT	CASNNGNTIYF
.	TRBV20-1	TRBJ2-3	TRBD2	TGCAGTGCCGAATCACTAGCGGGAGCTGCAGATACGCAGTATTTT	CSAESLAGAADTQYF
few	TRBV6-6	TRBJ2-5	.	TGTGCCAGCAGTTACAGGGGACGGAGAACCCAAGAGACCCAGTACTTC	CASSYRGRRTQETQYF
many	TRBV7-2	TRBJ2-5	.	TGTGCCAGCAGCTTAAGGGCTGTGAGCGGAAGGGCGCAAGAGACCCAGTACTTC	CASSLRAVSGRAQETQYF
.	TRBV6-6	TRBJ2-7	.	TGTGCCAGCAGCCCTGGGTTAGCGAAAAACTACGAGCAGTACTTC	CASSPGLAKNYEQYF
.	TRBV6-2/TRBV6-3	TRBJ1-4	.	TGTGCCAGCAGTTACTCGGTGACGGACGCTAAACTGTTTTTT	CASSYSVTDAKLFF
few	TRBV6-1	TRBJ1-5	.	TGTGCCAGCAGTGAAGCCAGGGGAGGGAATCAGCCCCAGCATTTT	CASSEARGGNQPQHF
.	TRBV6-1	TRBJ2-6	.	TGTGCCAGCAGGGAGCCAGGGGTTGGGGCCAACGTCCTGACTTTC	CASREPGVGANVLTF
.	TRBV6-5	TRBJ2-2	.	TGTGCCAGCACCCGGGTCGGAGACACCGGGGAGCTGTTTTTT	CASTRVGDTGELFF
.	TRBV11-2	TRBJ1-1	.	TGTGCCAGCAGCTTAGTTTCGCAGGACACTGAAGCTTTCTTT	CASSLVSQDTEAFF
.	TRBV15	TRBJ2-7	.	TGTGCCACCAGCAGAGATCGGCAGGGATTCTACGAGCAGTACTTC	CATSRDRQGFYEQYF
.	TRBV20-1	TRBJ2-2	TRBD2	TGCAGTGGACTAGCGGTCCTCACCGGGGAGCTGTTTTTT	CSGLAVLTGELFF
.	TRBV6-2/TRBV6-3	TRBJ2-1	TRBD2	TGTGCCAGCAGACGACTAGCGGGAGGGCTCGAAGCGCAGTTCTTC	CASRRLAGGLEAQFF
few	TRBV10-3	TRBJ1-1	.	TGTGCCATCAGGGGGACGGTTGAAGCTTTCTTT	CAIRGTVEAFF
.	TRBV28	TRBJ1-6	.	TGTGCCAGCAGTCCACAGGGAAGCTCCTATAATTCACCCCTCCACTTT	CASSPQGSSYNSPLHF
.	TRBV5-8	TRBJ2-7	TRBD1	TGTGCCAGCAGCTTGGAAACAGGGGGCGCTTTCTACGAGCAGTATTTC	CASSLETGGAFYEQYF
few	TRBV7-2	TRBJ2-7	TRBD2	TGTGCCAGCAGCAGCGGGAGGGCCGGCTACGAGCAGTACTTC	CASSSGRAGYEQYF
few	TRBV28	TRBJ2-1	.	TGTGCCAGCAGGCTGGACAGCTACAATGAGCAGTTCTTC	CASRLDSYNEQFF
.	TRBV7-2	TRBJ1-1	.	TGTGCCAGCAGCTTAGCCGGGGGATCAGGTGAAGCTTTCTTT	CASSLAGGSGEAFF
.	TRBV29-1	TRBJ2-1	.	TGCAGCGTTGGACAGAACTCCTACAATGAGCAGTTCTTC	CSVGQNSYNEQFF
many	TRBV7-3	TRBJ2-5	.	TGTGCCAGCAGCTTGAGGCTACAAGAGACCCAGTACTTC	CASSLRLQETQYF
.	TRBV30	TRBJ2-1	.	TGTGCCTGGGCTCCTGGAAGGTACAATGAGCAGTTCTTC	CAWAPGRYNEQFF
.	TRBV24-1	TRBJ2-1	.	TGTGCCACTTCAGACGTCGGATTTAACGATGAGCAGTTCTTC	CATSDVGFNDEQFF
few	TRBV10-3	TRBJ2-7	.	TGTGCCATCAGTGGGAAGGACAACTCCTACGAGCAGTACTTC	CAISGKDNSYEQYF
few	TRBV19	TRBJ2-7	TRBD1	TGTGCCAGTAGTATCGACAGGGGGCCGCGCGAGCAGTACTTC	CASSIDRGPREQYF
.	TRBV14	TRBJ2-5	.	TGTGCCAGCAGCCATAGCGCCAGAGAGACCCAGTACTTC	CASSHSARETQYF
.	TRBV11-2	TRBJ2-5	TRBD1	TGTGCCAGCAGCTTAGGACAGGGGGCCCAAGAGACCCAGTACTTC	CASSLGQGAQETQYF
few	TRBV20-1	TRBJ2-7	TRBD2	TGCAGTGCTCGGAGCGGGGCGTCCTACGAGCAGTACTTC	CSARSGASYEQYF
many	TRBV11-2	TRBJ2-3	TRBD2	TGTGCCAGCAGCGGGGGACTAGCGGGGGGGCCTAGCACAGATACGCAGTATTTT	CASSGGLAGGPSTDTQYF
few	TRBV20-1	TRBJ2-1	.	TGCAGTGCTAGAGGGTCTGGAAACGATGAGCAGTTCTTC	CSARGSGNDEQFF
.	TRBV12-3/TRBV12-4	TRBJ2-7	.	TGTGCCAGCAGTTTAAATTCGGAGAACGAGCAGTACTTC	CASSLNSENEQYF
many	TRBV7-9	TRBJ2-6	TRBD1	TGTGCCAGCAGCGGCCACAGGGGGCAGCCTGGGGCCAACGTCCTGACTTTC	CASSGHRGQPGANVLTF
few	TRBV20-1	TRBJ1-5	.	TGCAGTGCGGAGCCAGAGGGGAGGCCTGATCAGCCCCAGCATTTT	CSAEPEGRPDQPQHF
few	TRBV11-2	TRBJ2-6	.	TGTGCCAGCAGACCCTACTCTGGGGCCAACGTCCTGACTTTC	CASRPYSGANVLTF
.	TRBV20-1	TRBJ1-3	TRBD1	TGCAGTGCTAGGGCCCGATTGGACAGGGGAAACACCATATATTTT	CSARARLDRGNTIYF
.	TRBV5-4	TRBJ1-1	.	TGTGCCAGCAGCTTGGGTGGCAGGGGTGGCACTGAAGCTTTCTTT	CASSLGGRGGTEAFF
.	TRBV7-2	TRBJ1-1	.	TGTGCCAGCAGCTTACGCAGGGTCAACACTGAAGCTTTCTTT	CASSLRRVNTEAFF
many	TRBV27	TRBJ2-7	.	TGTGCCAGCAGTTTGGCCGGGAGTGGCTCCTACGAGCAGTACTTC	CASSLAGSGSYEQYF
.	TRBV20-1	TRBJ2-5	TRBD1	TGCAGTGCCCAACAGGGGGCCCAAGAGACCCAGTACTTC	CSAQQGAQETQYF
many	TRBV7-2	TRBJ1-5	TRBD1	TGTGCCAGCAGCCGAGACAGGGACCAGCCCCAGCATTTT	CASSRDRDQPQHF
.	TRBV29-1	TRBJ2-5	.	TGCAGCGTTGAATTGGTGACCCAGTACTTC	CSVELVTQYF